A single sample gave rise to the 12 T cell receptor beta chains below, sequenced in a study of lymphopenia after photon versus proton radiotherapy. The data were produced by immunoSEQ multiplex PCR, yet TCRdb's version contains in-frame clones alone and is incomplete. This table has approximately 20,000 clones, about 93% appearing once. Sequenced here: peripheral blood, sampled from a patient treated with proton-based radiotherapy. These receptors were collected from a woman in her seventies with pancreatic cancer. Some clones in this sample may be carry-over from other donors' samples.

The genes are TRBV5-1 and TRBJ1-1; D call uncertain. The CDR3 consists of 14 residues. Between the trimmed V and J ends, which lost 6 bases and 0 bases, there was a span of 12 bases. Germline lookup yields CDR1 SGHRS and CDR2 YFSETQ. CDR3 sequence (DNA): TGCGCCAGCACCAAACGAGGGTTGAACACTGAAGCTTTCTTT. It yields the protein CASTKRGLNTEAFF.

The CDR3 nucleotides are TGCAGCGCATCACTAGCGGGAGGCGGCGATGAGCAGTTCTTC. Translating gives CSASLAGGGDEQFF. The J gene is TRBJ2-1, the V gene TRBV29-1, with 12 positions matching TRBD2. Germline CDR1 SQVTM, CDR2 ANQGSEA. With 7 bases clipped from V and 8 bases from J, the junction kept 9 bases outside the gene matches. CDR3 size: 14 residues.

CDR3 loop: CASSPVLAGHNEQFF. In DNA, the CDR3 is TGTGCCAGCTCACCAGTGCTAGCGGGGCACAATGAGCAGTTCTTC. This rearrangement joins TRBV18 to TRBJ2-1; 9 bases line up with TRBD2. CDR1 and CDR2 (germline): KGHSH, LQKENI. Germline trimming cut 2 bases from V and 5 bases from J; bases unmatched to any gene: 4. The CDR3 sequence is 15 residues long.

The V call is TRBV7-2, the J call TRBJ1-1; D not certain. The CDR3 has 16 amino acids. V was shortened by 5 bases and J by 1 base, with 17 bases between the two germline ends. CDR1 is SGHTA and CDR2 is FQGNSA in the germline V gene. The CDR3 bases are TGTGCCAGCAGCGCTGGGATCACCCGTCAGAACACTGAAGCTTTCTTT. Protein sequence: CASSAGITRQNTEAFF.

The genes are TRBV19 and TRBJ1-2, with TRBD1 as a possible D gene (5 bases). With 3 bases removed from V and 6 bases from J, the gap between germline ends came to 14 bases. The CDR3 has 14 residues. Germline V gives CDR1 LNHDA, CDR2 SQIVND (reference sequence). The CDR3 sequence is CASSMGTDLHGYTF. The CDR3 DNA reads as TGTGCCAGTAGTATGGGGACCGACCTCCATGGCTACACCTTC. Based on the CDR3 plus reference TRBV19 and TRBJ1-2, the full variable domain is DGGITQSPKYLFRKEGQNVTLSCEQNLNHDAMYWYRQDPGQGLRLIYYSQIVNDFQKGDIAEGYSVSREKKESFPLTVTSAQKNPTAFYLCASSMGTDLHGYTFGSGTRLTVV.

This clone was observed a single time. The chain is built from TRBV7-9 and TRBJ2-1, with 7 positions matching TRBD1. CDR1 is SEHNR and CDR2 is FQNEAQ in the germline V gene (reference sequence). Losses at the gene ends were 5 bases for V and 2 bases for J; bases not matched to a gene: 12. The CDR3 extends over 17 amino acids. CDR3 DNA: TGTGCCAGCAGCCCCATTTACCGGACAGGCGCCTACAATGAGCAGTTCTTC. It yields the protein CASSPIYRTGAYNEQFF. The full variable domain, its missing parts supplied by reference TRBV7-9 and TRBJ2-1, is DTGVSQNPRHKITKRGQNVTFRCDPISEHNRLYWYRQTLGQGPEFLTYFQNEAQLEKSRLLSDRFSAERPKGSFSTLEIQRTEQGDSAMYLCASSPIYRTGAYNEQFFGPGTRLTVL.

The chain has TRBV30 and TRBJ1-2; TRBD1 might be the D (6 bases). V was cut by 3 bases and J by 2 bases, with 13 bases left in between. The CDR3 is made up of 14 amino acids. Per the germline V gene, CDR1 is GTSNPN and CDR2 is SVGIG (reference sequence). CDR3 sequence: CAWRPWQGNYGYTF. The CDR3 DNA is TGTGCCTGGAGACCTTGGCAGGGGAACTATGGCTACACCTTC.

The V gene is TRBV19, the J gene TRBJ2-7; 12 bases match TRBD2. The CDR3 sequence is 15 residues long. Germline-derived CDR1 and CDR2 are LNHDA and SQIVND (reference sequence). V lost 5 bases, J lost 4 bases, and 6 bases stayed unmatched. CDR3 sequence reads: CASSQTTSGSYEQYF. DNA for the CDR3: TGTGCCAGTAGTCAAACGACTAGCGGGAGTTACGAGCAGTACTTC.

The genes are TRBV5-8 and TRBJ1-5; D is possibly TRBD1 (5 bases). The CDR3 runs to 14 residues. Trimming took off 7 bases at V and 0 bases at J, with 11 bases between the two ends. CDR1 SGHTS and CDR2 YDEGEE come from the germline V gene. The CDR3 coding sequence is TGTGCCAGCCGATTCGGGGGTAGCAATCAGCCCCAGCATTTT. Translating it yields CASRFGGSNQPQHF.

V is TRBV4-1 and J is TRBJ2-7; TRBD1 matches at 7 bases. With 3 bases clipped from V and 1 base from J, the junction kept 0 bases outside the gene matches. Germline-derived CDR1 and CDR2 are MGHRA and YSYEKL. This CDR3 contains 13 residues. CDR3 sequence: CASSQTGSYEQYF. CDR3 sequence (DNA): TGCGCCAGCAGCCAGACAGGGTCCTACGAGCAGTACTTC.

This chain joins TRBV6-6 and TRBJ2-4; 9 nucleotides align to TRBD1. CDR1 and CDR2 from the germline V gene are MNHNY and SVGAGI (reference sequence). The length of the CDR3 is 16 residues. Trimming at V came to 6 bases and at J to 1 base, leaving 7 bases not matched to a gene. The CDR3 bases are TGTGCCAGCAGAGGTACAGGGACAGGGGCCAAAAACATTCAGTACTTC. Protein: CASRGTGTGAKNIQYF.

This clone was counted once. This chain joins TRBV18 and TRBJ1-3; D is unresolved. CDR1 and CDR2 from the germline V gene are KGHSH and LQKENI. V was trimmed by 3 bases and J by 0 bases, leaving 9 bases between them. The CDR3 contains 15 residues. Here the CDR3 DNA reads TGTGCCAGCTCACCTCAGGCCTACTCTGGAAACACCATATATTTT. Amino acid sequence: CASSPQAYSGNTIYF.